This TCR beta chain came from a study of Ad26.COV2.S vaccination and SARS-CoV-2 variants. Study in general: COV1001, an Ad26.COV2.S trial, supplied this vaccine-arm donor. The study's findings and limits: Using TCR breadth and depth analyses may have led to underestimated total T cell responses.

The germline V gene has CDR1 WNHNN and CDR2 SYGVQD (reference sequence). Germline trimming cut 2 bases from V and 2 bases from J; bases unmatched to any gene: 0. The CDR3 has 14 amino acids. The treatment is: over 15 received Ad26.COV2.S at low or high dose, single or two shots; 5 received placebo; per-sample allocation not given. The samples were gathered on day 63 after the first injection of vaccine or placebo. Clones were sequenced by immunoSEQ multiplex PCR, and TCRdb holds only the in-frame ones, with some missing. The sample yields about 410,000 clones, about 90% seen once. Only one count was recorded for this clone. Its antigen is still unknown.

The rearrangement links TRBV10-1 to TRBJ1-3; TRBD1 agrees at 7 bases. The TCR comes from a person aged 18 to 59 who received the Ad26.COV2.S COVID-19 vaccine or a placebo. The specimen was peripheral blood, collected in a trial of Ad26.COV2.S vaccine versus placebo. This CDR3 reads CASSEGTAGNTIYF. The CDR3 DNA follows: TGCGCCAGCAGTGAGGGGACAGCTGGAAACACCATATATTTT.